Each of the 30 T cell receptor beta chains below was sequenced from the same sample in a study of regulatory T cells in long-lasting Graves disease. Time point of the sample: persistent/refractory GD, antithyroid drugs over 5 years with positive TRAb. PBMC RNA was the source of the TCR library. Combining iRepertoire HTBI primers with Arm-PCR of CDR3 regions, the authors built TCR beta libraries. From the multiplex PCR reads, TCRdb called clonotypes with MiXCR, one entry per CDR3 protein. Of approximately 350,000 distinct CDR3 sequences listed, 23% are singletons. This sample comprised peripheral blood mononuclear cells (PBMCs), obtained when the disease was refractory, from a patient treated with antithyroid drugs. Source of these receptors: a woman in her thirties or forties with Graves disease.

The rearrangement uses TRBV20-1 and TRBJ2-5; a weak D match, TRBD2 (6 bases). The tail of the sequence fits TRBJ2-1 better, so the J call may be wrong. CDR1 and CDR2 from the germline V gene are DFQATT and SNEGSKA (reference sequence). The CDR3 runs to 14 residues. DNA of the CDR3: TGCAGTGCTAGAGAGCCTAGCGCCGGCAATGAGCAGTTCTTC. It translates to CSAREPSAGNEQFF.

This clonotype was detected only a few times. This chain joins TRBV7-2 and TRBJ1-5; tentative D call: TRBD1 (5 bases). Germline V CDR1 and CDR2: SGHTA, FQGNSA. The CDR3 extends over 18 amino acids. V lost 5 bases, J lost 3 bases, and 23 bases lay in between. The CDR3 here is CASSPKTPLRGFNQPQHF. DNA for the CDR3: TGTGCCAGCAGCCCAAAAACCCCCCTCCGGGGCTTCAATCAGCCCCAGCATTTT.

The V gene is TRBV6-2 or TRBV6-3, the J gene TRBJ2-3; tentatively, D is TRBD1 or TRBD2 (5 bases each). Trimming left V 0 bases short and J 1 base short, with 14 bases between. This CDR3 is built from 17 residues. Germline values: CDR1 MNHEY, CDR2 SVGEGT. The CDR3 protein is CASSYSGAPGRTDTQYF. For the CDR3, the DNA is TGTGCCAGCAGTTACTCCGGGGCTCCCGGACGCACAGATACGCAGTATTTT.

CDR3 nucleotides: TGCGCCAGCAGCTTGCCGGGACTAGCGGGATCCCCCGGGGAGCTGTTTTTT. This sequence encodes CASSLPGLAGSPGELFF. The V and J genes are TRBV5-1 and TRBJ2-2, with 13 bases that match TRBD2. The V and J ends lost 1 base and 6 bases, in that order; junction bases with no gene match: 6. Germline V gene lookup returns CDR1 SGHRS and CDR2 YFSETQ. The CDR3 totals 17 residues.

This clonotype was found once. The rearrangement joins TRBV7-9 to TRBJ2-3; the match to TRBD2 covers 7 bases. The trim removed 8 bases at V and 6 bases at J, leaving 14 bases unmatched. CDR3 length: 15 residues. Germline V gene data show CDR1 as SEHNR and CDR2 as FQNEAQ (reference sequence). The CDR3 spells CASGKRAGVVDTQYF. CDR3 nucleotide sequence: TGTGCCAGCGGAAAACGGGCGGGGGTGGTGGATACGCAGTATTTT.

This clonotype turned up a few times. The gene calls are TRBV12-3 or TRBV12-4 and TRBJ2-3; unclear D gene. Trimming stripped 7 bases from V and 3 bases from J, with 2 bases between. CDR3 length: 10 amino acids. The CDR3 DNA follows: TGTGCCAGCAAGACAGATACGCAGTATTTT. Residues: CASKTDTQYF.

A few counts support this clonotype. J is TRBJ2-5 and V is TRBV5-6; 12 bases are a match to TRBD2. V dropped 4 bases and J dropped 5; count of bases not matched to a gene: 6. Germline-derived CDR1 and CDR2 are SGHDT and YYEEEE. The CDR3 loop spans 15 amino acids. In nucleotides, the CDR3 is TGTGCCAGCAGCCCTAGCGGGAGGGCCAAGGAGACCCAGTACTTC. Protein: CASSPSGRAKETQYF.

This clonotype came up many times. The gene calls are TRBV7-2 and TRBJ2-2, with TRBD2 identical over 10 bases. After removal of 2 bases from V and 4 bases from J, the junction contained 10 bases not matched to a gene. This CDR3 has 18 residues. Germline V gives CDR1 SGHTA, CDR2 FQGNSA. CDR3 region: CASSLRPAGGPGTGELFF. Written as DNA, the CDR3 is TGTGCCAGCAGCTTACGTCCAGCGGGAGGGCCAGGCACCGGGGAGCTGTTTTTT.

This clonotype was seen at least ten times. The J gene is TRBJ2-5, the V gene TRBV28; no definite D call. The CDR3 is 12 residues long. The ends were cut back, 6 bases at V and 2 bases at J, with 7 bases in the middle. Per germline, CDR1 MDHEN and CDR2 SYDVKM. CDR3 bases: TGTGCCAGCAGGGCAGAACAAGAGACCCAGTACTTC. The encoded protein is CASRAEQETQYF.

In this sample, this clonotype turned up many times. The chain uses TRBV5-1 and TRBJ1-2, with D unresolved. The CDR3 has 14 amino acids. The ends were cut back, 0 bases at V and 1 base at J, with 7 bases in the middle. Germline assignment: CDR1 SGHRS and CDR2 YFSETQ. The CDR3 bases are TGCGCCAGCAGCTTGGACCGATATAACTATGGCTACACCTTC. As protein: CASSLDRYNYGYTF.

This clonotype was counted ten times or more. V and J are TRBV19 and TRBJ1-1; the D is unclear. Trimming left V 2 bases short and J 1 base short, with 17 bases between. Germline loops: CDR1 LNHDA, CDR2 SQIVND (reference sequence). The CDR3 is 17 residues long. The CDR3 bases are TGTGCCAGTAGTATAAGTCGGCATTATACGAAGAACACTGAAGCTTTCTTT. Protein: CASSISRHYTKNTEAFF.

This clonotype showed up just a few times. Because it lacks the conserved phenylalanine or tryptophan at the end, this CDR3 is likely a read error. The CDR3 reads CASSPPLAGVDEQYS. The CDR3 DNA is TGTGCCAGCAGTCCCCCACTAGCGGGAGTGGACGAGCAGTACTCC. V is TRBV28 and J is TRBJ2-7; TRBD2 matches 11 bases. The germline V gene has CDR1 MDHEN and CDR2 SYDVKM. The CDR3 length is 15 residues. Germline trimming cut 5 bases from V and 5 bases from J; bases unmatched to any gene: 8.

This clonotype was counted many times. J is TRBJ2-7 and V is TRBV20-1; a weak D match, TRBD2 (6 bases). The V end was cut by 5 bases, the J end by 8 bases, with 19 bases between. The CDR3 spans 13 residues. Germline lookup yields CDR1 DFQATT and CDR2 SNEGSKA (reference sequence). The CDR3 reads CSARGSPVEQQYF. As DNA, the CDR3 is TGCAGTGCTCGGGGGTCCCCAGTGGAACAGCAGTACTTC.

In regard to this clonotype: This likely stems from a read error, as it lies one base from a far larger clone. The V call is TRBV11-2, the J call TRBJ1-6; 12 positions match TRBD1. The CDR3 loop spans 17 amino acids. The germline V gene has CDR1 SGHAT and CDR2 FQNNGV. This CDR3 reads CASRAGTGGSGNSPPHF. CDR3 nucleotide sequence: TGTGCCAGCAGAGCCGGGACAGGGGGCTCGGGGAATTCACCCCCCCACTTT.

As for this clonotype: The missing conserved phenylalanine or tryptophan at the end of this CDR3 makes a read error likely. The V and J genes are TRBV6-2 or TRBV6-3 and TRBJ1-4, with 7 bases identical to TRBD1. The CDR3 totals 18 residues. Germline V gene lookup returns CDR1 MNHEY and CDR2 SVGEGT. J lost 5 bases, V lost 0 bases, and 12 bases had no gene match. CDR3 sequence reads: CASSYSSPLGQWNEKLFL. The CDR3 coding sequence is TGTGCCAGCAGTTACTCGAGCCCCCTGGGACAGTGGAATGAAAAACTGTTTCTT.

The chain carries TRBV12-3 or TRBV12-4 and TRBJ2-1; D perhaps matches TRBD2 (6 bases). V was cut by 3 bases and J by 9 bases, with 18 bases left in between. CDR3 length equals 15 residues. The CDR3 here is CASSFLGETSFEQFF. The CDR3, as DNA: TGTGCCAGCAGTTTTTTAGGGGAAACTAGCTTTGAGCAGTTCTTC.

Concerning this clonotype itself: At one of its ends the junction is not consistent with the germline gene, which may arise from a read error. V and J are TRBV6-5 and TRBJ1-6; D is perhaps TRBD1 (5 bases). The CDR3 totals 12 residues. Per germline, CDR1 MNHEY and CDR2 SVGAGI. The CDR3 coding sequence is TGTGCCGGCAGTTACTCCAGGGAACCCCTCCACTTT. Its protein product is CAGSYSREPLHF.

This clonotype was seen at least ten times. This chain joins TRBV12-5 and TRBJ2-7; TRBD2 matches 7 bases. Losses at the gene ends were 5 bases for V and 7 bases for J; bases not matched to a gene: 8. The CDR3 runs to 13 residues. Germline lookup yields CDR1 LGHNT and CDR2 FRNRAP. The CDR3 here is CASGLAATGEQYF. The CDR3 nucleotides read TGTGCTAGTGGTCTAGCGGCCACTGGAGAGCAGTACTTC.

This clonotype was counted ten times or more. The chain uses TRBV20-1 and TRBJ1-4; TRBD1 agrees at 9 bases. V was clipped by 4 bases and J by 11 bases; unmatched bases: 8. The length of the CDR3 is 13 residues. The V gene's germline CDR1 is DFQATT and CDR2 SNEGSKA (reference sequence). The CDR3 coding sequence is TGCAGTGCTACGGACAGGGGAGGTTCGAAACTGTTTTTT. Protein product: CSATDRGGSKLFF.

This clonotype turned up a few times. The chain couples TRBV6-1 to TRBJ1-1; unclear D gene. This CDR3 has 17 residues. CDR1 MNHNS and CDR2 SASEGT come from the germline V gene. Trimming left V 8 bases short and J 0 bases short, with 22 bases between. CDR3 DNA: TGTGCCAGCCTCCAGAACGCCGGTTTCACCATGAACACTGAAGCTTTCTTT. It codes for CASLQNAGFTMNTEAFF.

As DNA, the CDR3 is TGTGCCAGCAGCTTGCGAGTTATGGCGATAGGTCGGGAGCAGTACTTC. This translates into CASSLRVMAIGREQYF. The V gene is TRBV5-5, the J gene TRBJ2-7; D unclear. The ends were cut back, 1 base at V and 7 bases at J, with 21 bases in the middle. This CDR3 has 16 amino acids. Per the germline V gene, CDR1 is SGHKS and CDR2 is YYEKEE (reference sequence). The complete variable domain, with remaining parts taken from reference TRBV5-5 and TRBJ2-7, reads DAGVTQSPTHLIKTRGQQVTLRCSPISGHKSVSWYQQVLGQGPQFIFQYYEKEERGRGNFPDRFSARQFPNYSSELNVNALLLGDSALYLCASSLRVMAIGREQYFGPGTRLTVT.

This clonotype was observed many times. The rearrangement links TRBV5-5 to TRBJ2-7; 7 bases fit TRBD2. Germline CDR1 is SGHKS and CDR2 is YYEKEE (reference sequence). V lost 4 bases, J lost 5 bases, and 12 bases stayed unmatched. The CDR3 is 15 residues long. CDR3 amino acids: CASSLIAGVFNEQYF. CDR3 sequence (DNA): TGTGCCAGCAGCCTCATTGCGGGAGTTTTTAACGAGCAGTACTTC. Full variable domain (rest looked up from reference TRBV5-5 and TRBJ2-7): DAGVTQSPTHLIKTRGQQVTLRCSPISGHKSVSWYQQVLGQGPQFIFQYYEKEERGRGNFPDRFSARQFPNYSSELNVNALLLGDSALYLCASSLIAGVFNEQYFGPGTRLTVT.

This chain connects TRBV7-2 to TRBJ1-4; TRBD1 matches at 7 bases. CDR3 length equals 17 residues. Per the germline V gene, CDR1 is SGHTA and CDR2 is FQGNSA. The ends lost 0 bases at V and 3 bases at J; junction bases unmatched: 7. CDR3 residues: CASSLAQLTGSNEKLFF. CDR3 nucleotides: TGTGCCAGCAGCTTAGCGCAGCTGACAGGGTCTAATGAAAAACTGTTTTTT.

The chain is built from TRBV9 and TRBJ2-3, with D hard to call. The V end was cut by 3 bases, the J end by 5 bases, with 19 bases between. The germline gives CDR1 SGDLS, CDR2 YYNGEE. The CDR3 covers 16 residues. The CDR3 DNA follows: TGTGCCAGCAGCGGCGCCCCCTTAGGCCGGCGAGATACGCAGTATTTT. As protein: CASSGAPLGRRDTQYF.

The V gene is TRBV7-6, the J gene TRBJ2-6, with D uncertain. The CDR3 consists of 16 residues. V lost 5 bases to trimming and J lost 4 bases, with 15 bases between them. CDR1 and CDR2 (germline): SGHVS, FNYEAQ. CDR3 coding DNA: TGTGCCAGCAGCCCTGGGCAGCCCGGGGGGGCCAACGTCCTGACTTTC. Encoded protein: CASSPGQPGGANVLTF.

This clonotype has just one count. An end of the junction differs from the germline gene, which may be a read error. The rearrangement joins TRBV4-2 to TRBJ2-7; D may be TRBD2 (5 bases). Germline CDR1 LGHNA, CDR2 YNFKEQ. The CDR3 covers 13 residues. In DNA form, the CDR3 reads TGTGTCAGCAGCCCCGGACTGGTCTACGAGCAGTACTTC. This codes for CVSSPGLVYEQYF.

This clonotype has more than one count but fewer than ten. This chain connects TRBV10-1 to TRBJ1-1; D call uncertain. The CDR3 is 12 residues long. Germline V gives CDR1 WNHNN, CDR2 SYGVQD (reference sequence). With 6 bases removed from V and 6 bases from J, the gap between germline ends came to 11 bases. The CDR3 DNA reads as TGCGCCAGCAGGCCAGTGGCCCCTGAAGCTTTCTTT. Translation: CASRPVAPEAFF.

This clonotype was seen only a few times. This sequence joins TRBV7-2 and TRBJ2-7, with a weak D call TRBD1 (6 bases). In germline, CDR1 is SGHTA, CDR2 FQGNSA. V was clipped by 2 bases and J by 6 bases, with 17 bases between them. The CDR3 has 15 residues. DNA for the CDR3: TGTGCCAGCAGCTTAAAGGGGACAAGGCTTGGCGAGCAGTACTTC. This translates into CASSLKGTRLGEQYF.

This clonotype has at least ten counts. This chain joins TRBV11-2 and TRBJ1-4, with D unclear. V lost 2 bases, J lost 13 bases, and 11 bases lay in between. The CDR3 spans 12 residues. Germline V gives CDR1 SGHAT, CDR2 FQNNGV. CDR3 protein: CASSLIGSTLFF. CDR3 coding DNA: TGTGCCAGCAGCTTAATAGGGAGTACACTGTTTTTT. Full variable domain (remainder filled in from reference TRBV11-2 and TRBJ1-4): EAGVAQSPRYKIIEKRQSVAFWCNPISGHATLYWYQQILGQGPKLLIQFQNNGVVDDSQLPKDRFSAERLKGVDSTLKIQPAKLEDSAVYLCASSLIGSTLFFGSGTQLSVL.

V usage is TRBV7-2 and J usage is TRBJ2-1; D is ambiguous. CDR1 and CDR2 from the germline V gene are SGHTA and FQGNSA. V was clipped by 4 bases and J by 9 bases, with 13 bases between them. CDR3 length equals 13 residues. The CDR3, as DNA: TGTGCCAGCAGCTCCGGCCCTGGGGTTGAGCAGTTCTTC. This gives the protein CASSSGPGVEQFF.